Listed below are T cell receptor beta chains from one sample, sequenced in a study of shared clonotypes between healthy human individuals. Clones were sequenced by immunoSEQ multiplex PCR, and TCRdb holds only the in-frame ones, with some missing. Of about 1,900,000 clones listed, approximately 94% are singletons. The specimen sequenced was naive CD8+ T cells sorted from blood. These receptors all come from a man between 18 and 35 years old in good health. The CDR3 runs from the conserved cysteine through the conserved F or W. A D gene is named only where the DNA matches it firmly. Where a row states a size, it is once, few, many or the class of an expanded clone; other rows omit it.

CDR3 DNA: TGTGCCAGCAGCTTTGGGGGCCAGGGTGGTACTGAAGCTTTCTTT
CDR3 protein: CASSFGGQGGTEAFF
V gene: TRBV12-1
D gene: .
clone size: .
J gene: TRBJ1-1

CDR3 DNA: TGCGCCAGCAGCCCCCGGGACAGGGGAGACTCCTATAATTCACCCCTCCACTTT
CDR3 protein: CASSPRDRGDSYNSPLHF
V gene: TRBV4-1
D gene: TRBD1
clone size: once
J gene: TRBJ1-6

CDR3 DNA: TGCGCCAGCAGCTTAGGGAACTACAATGAGCAGTTCTTC
CDR3 protein: CASSLGNYNEQFF
V gene: TRBV5-1
D gene: .
clone size: .
J gene: TRBJ2-1

CDR3 DNA: TGCGCCAGCAGCTCAAAGGGGGCTGATTCACCCCTCCACTTT
CDR3 protein: CASSSKGADSPLHF
V gene: TRBV5-1
D gene: TRBD1
clone size: .
J gene: TRBJ1-6

CDR3 DNA: TGCGCCAGCAGCCCCGGCTGGGGGGTTGGAAACACCATATATTTT
CDR3 protein: CASSPGWGVGNTIYF
V gene: TRBV4-1
D gene: .
clone size: .
J gene: TRBJ1-3

CDR3 DNA: TGTGCCATCAGTGAATGGGACAGTACTAACTATGGCTACACCTTC
CDR3 protein: CAISEWDSTNYGYTF
V gene: TRBV10-3
D gene: TRBD1
clone size: .
J gene: TRBJ1-2

CDR3 DNA: TGTGCCAGCAGCGTAGAGGGGTTCAACGCCGGGGAGCTGTTTTTT
CDR3 protein: CASSVEGFNAGELFF
V gene: TRBV9
D gene: .
clone size: .
J gene: TRBJ2-2

CDR3 DNA: TGTGCCAGCAGCGTCGGCGGGGGCGAGCAGTTCTTC
CDR3 protein: CASSVGGGEQFF
V gene: TRBV9
D gene: .
clone size: .
J gene: TRBJ2-1

CDR3 DNA: TGTGCCAGCAGTTTACTTGCAGGGACCCACGAGCAGTACTTC
CDR3 protein: CASSLLAGTHEQYF
V gene: TRBV28
D gene: .
clone size: .
J gene: TRBJ2-7

CDR3 DNA: TGTGCCAGCAGCTCACAGGGGCCCAACACTGAAGCTTTCTTT
CDR3 protein: CASSSQGPNTEAFF
V gene: TRBV7-9
D gene: TRBD1
clone size: .
J gene: TRBJ1-1

CDR3 DNA: TGTGCCAGCAGTTTATACGCGGGGACAGGGGTTGAGGAGCAGTACTTC
CDR3 protein: CASSLYAGTGVEEQYF
V gene: TRBV27
D gene: TRBD1
clone size: .
J gene: TRBJ2-7

CDR3 DNA: TGTGCCAGCAGTGAAGTGGACATGGGGATCTATGGCTACACCTTC
CDR3 protein: CASSEVDMGIYGYTF
V gene: TRBV2
D gene: .
clone size: .
J gene: TRBJ1-2

CDR3 DNA: TGTGCAAGTCGCTCCCTACTGGACAGTGATGCTGGAAACACCATATATTTT
CDR3 protein: CASRSLLDSDAGNTIYF
V gene: TRBV12-2
D gene: .
clone size: .
J gene: TRBJ1-3

CDR3 DNA: TGTGCCAGCAGCCCTATACTCGAGCAGTACTTC
CDR3 protein: CASSPILEQYF
V gene: TRBV7-9
D gene: .
clone size: .
J gene: TRBJ2-7

CDR3 DNA: TGTGCCAGCAGTTTTATGGGAGGGGCCCTTACAGATACGCAGTATTTT
CDR3 protein: CASSFMGGALTDTQYF
V gene: TRBV27
D gene: TRBD2
clone size: .
J gene: TRBJ2-3

CDR3 DNA: TGTGCCTGGATCGACTCAAATGGACTAGCGGGAGTCATCGGGGAGCTGTTTTTT
CDR3 protein: CAWIDSNGLAGVIGELFF
V gene: TRBV30
D gene: TRBD2
clone size: .
J gene: TRBJ2-2

CDR3 DNA: TGTGCCAGCAGCCCGGACAGGGGTTCTAACTATGGCTACACCTTC
CDR3 protein: CASSPDRGSNYGYTF
V gene: TRBV21-1
D gene: .
clone size: .
J gene: TRBJ1-2

CDR3 DNA: TGTGCCAGCAGCGGCTCTAGCGGGAGGCCGGATACAGATACGCAGTATTTT
CDR3 protein: CASSGSSGRPDTDTQYF
V gene: TRBV9
D gene: TRBD2
clone size: .
J gene: TRBJ2-3

CDR3 DNA: TGTGCCAGTAGTCCTACTAGCGGGATTGAAAATGAGCAGTTCTTC
CDR3 protein: CASSPTSGIENEQFF
V gene: TRBV19
D gene: TRBD2
clone size: .
J gene: TRBJ2-1

CDR3 DNA: TGCGCCAGCAGCCAAGAGTCCAATAGCTACGAGCAGTACTTC
CDR3 protein: CASSQESNSYEQYF
V gene: TRBV4-1
D gene: .
clone size: .
J gene: TRBJ2-7

CDR3 DNA: TGTGCCAGCAGCTTCGGCGGAGCTACCTACGAGCAGTACTTC
CDR3 protein: CASSFGGATYEQYF
V gene: TRBV7-2
D gene: .
clone size: .
J gene: TRBJ2-7

CDR3 DNA: TGTGCCAGCAGTTTAGGAGGGGCCCGGATCCCAGAGACCCAGTACTTC
CDR3 protein: CASSLGGARIPETQYF
V gene: TRBV27
D gene: .
clone size: .
J gene: TRBJ2-5

CDR3 DNA: TGTGCCAGCAGTGAAGCAAATCAGCCCCAGCATTTT
CDR3 protein: CASSEANQPQHF
V gene: TRBV2
D gene: .
clone size: once
J gene: TRBJ1-5

CDR3 DNA: TGTGCCAGCAGCCCATCACGGGGCGACGGCTACGAGCAGTACTTC
CDR3 protein: CASSPSRGDGYEQYF
V gene: TRBV11-2
D gene: .
clone size: .
J gene: TRBJ2-7

CDR3 DNA: TGTGCCATCGGTTTTGACGAGCAGTACTTC
CDR3 protein: CAIGFDEQYF
V gene: TRBV10-3
D gene: .
clone size: .
J gene: TRBJ2-7

CDR3 DNA: TGCGCCAGCAGCTTGGGTCTATATTACGAGCAGTACTTC
CDR3 protein: CASSLGLYYEQYF
V gene: TRBV5-1
D gene: .
clone size: .
J gene: TRBJ2-7

CDR3 DNA: TGTGCCAGCACCCTGACTAGCGGGGGAACAGATACGCAGTATTTT
CDR3 protein: CASTLTSGGTDTQYF
V gene: TRBV5-4
D gene: TRBD2
clone size: .
J gene: TRBJ2-3

CDR3 DNA: TGTGCCAGCAGTTTTCAGGCTCGACGCAATCAGCCCCAGCATTTT
CDR3 protein: CASSFQARRNQPQHF
V gene: TRBV28
D gene: .
clone size: .
J gene: TRBJ1-5

CDR3 DNA: TGTGCCAGCAGCGTAGAGGGGATGCGTGAGCAGTTCTTC
CDR3 protein: CASSVEGMREQFF
V gene: TRBV9
D gene: .
clone size: .
J gene: TRBJ2-1

CDR3 DNA: TGTGCCAGCGGAGAATATGGAAACACCATATATTTT
CDR3 protein: CASGEYGNTIYF
V gene: TRBV27
D gene: .
clone size: .
J gene: TRBJ1-3

CDR3 DNA: TGTGCCAGCAGTTTGGCTAGCCGATTCTACAATGAGCAGTTCTTC
CDR3 protein: CASSLASRFYNEQFF
V gene: TRBV27
D gene: .
clone size: .
J gene: TRBJ2-1